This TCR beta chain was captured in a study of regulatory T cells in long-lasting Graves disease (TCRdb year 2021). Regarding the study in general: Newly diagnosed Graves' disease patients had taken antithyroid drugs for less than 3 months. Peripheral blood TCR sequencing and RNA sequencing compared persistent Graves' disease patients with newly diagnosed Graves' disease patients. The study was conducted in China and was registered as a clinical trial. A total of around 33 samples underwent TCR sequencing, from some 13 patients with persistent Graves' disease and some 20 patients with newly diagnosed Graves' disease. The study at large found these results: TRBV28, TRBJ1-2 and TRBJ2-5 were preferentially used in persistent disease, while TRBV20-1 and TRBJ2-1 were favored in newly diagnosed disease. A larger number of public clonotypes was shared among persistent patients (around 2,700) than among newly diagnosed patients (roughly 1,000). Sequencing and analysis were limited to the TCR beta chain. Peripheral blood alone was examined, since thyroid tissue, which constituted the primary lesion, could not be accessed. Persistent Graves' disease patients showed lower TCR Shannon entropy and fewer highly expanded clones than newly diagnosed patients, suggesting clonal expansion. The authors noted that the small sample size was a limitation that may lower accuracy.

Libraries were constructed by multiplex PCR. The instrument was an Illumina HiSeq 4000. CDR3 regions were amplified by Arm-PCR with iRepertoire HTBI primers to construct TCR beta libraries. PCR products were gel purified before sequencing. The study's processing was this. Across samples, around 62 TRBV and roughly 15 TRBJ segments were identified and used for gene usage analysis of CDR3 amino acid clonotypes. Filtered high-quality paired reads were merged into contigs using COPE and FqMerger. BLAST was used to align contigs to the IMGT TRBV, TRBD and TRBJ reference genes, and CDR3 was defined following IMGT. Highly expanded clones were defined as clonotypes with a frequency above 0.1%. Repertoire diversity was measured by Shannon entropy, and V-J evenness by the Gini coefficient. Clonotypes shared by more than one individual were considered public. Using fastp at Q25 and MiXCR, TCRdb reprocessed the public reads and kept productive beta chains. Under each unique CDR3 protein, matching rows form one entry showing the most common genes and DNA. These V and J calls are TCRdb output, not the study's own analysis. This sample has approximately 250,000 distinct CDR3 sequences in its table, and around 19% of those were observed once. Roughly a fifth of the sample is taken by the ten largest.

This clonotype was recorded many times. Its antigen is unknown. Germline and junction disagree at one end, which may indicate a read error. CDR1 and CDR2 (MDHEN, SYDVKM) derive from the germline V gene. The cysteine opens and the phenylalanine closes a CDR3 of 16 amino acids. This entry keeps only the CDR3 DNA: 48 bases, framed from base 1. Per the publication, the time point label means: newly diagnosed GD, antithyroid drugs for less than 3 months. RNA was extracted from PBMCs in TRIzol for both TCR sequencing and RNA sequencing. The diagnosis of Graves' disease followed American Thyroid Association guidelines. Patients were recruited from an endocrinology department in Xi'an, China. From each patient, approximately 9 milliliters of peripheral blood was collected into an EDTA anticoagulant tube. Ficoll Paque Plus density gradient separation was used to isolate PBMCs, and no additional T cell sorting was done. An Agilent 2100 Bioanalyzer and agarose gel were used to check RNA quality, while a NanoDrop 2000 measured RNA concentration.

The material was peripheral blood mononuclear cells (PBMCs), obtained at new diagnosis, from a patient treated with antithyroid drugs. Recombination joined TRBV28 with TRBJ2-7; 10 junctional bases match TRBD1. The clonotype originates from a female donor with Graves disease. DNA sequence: TGTGCCAGCAGCCTCGGACAGGGGGGTAAGCCGTACGAGCAGTGCTTC. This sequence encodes CASSLGQGGKPYEQCF.